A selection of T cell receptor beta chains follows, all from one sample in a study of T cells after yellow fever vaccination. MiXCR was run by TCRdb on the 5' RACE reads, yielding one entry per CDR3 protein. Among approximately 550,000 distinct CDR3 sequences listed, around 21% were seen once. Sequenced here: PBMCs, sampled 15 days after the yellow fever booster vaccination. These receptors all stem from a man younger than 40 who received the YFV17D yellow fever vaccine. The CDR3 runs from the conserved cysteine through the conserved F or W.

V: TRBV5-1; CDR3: CASSSRTSGYNYEQYF
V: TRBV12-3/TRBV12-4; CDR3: CASSLIQGTGELFF
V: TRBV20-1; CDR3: CSALHPGNSPLHF
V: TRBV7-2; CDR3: CASSPDMERGQQFF
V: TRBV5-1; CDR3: CASSGAGTRYHQETQYF
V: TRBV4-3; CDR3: CASSLSWRSYNEQFF
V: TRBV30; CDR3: CAWSTKRDRHTGELFF
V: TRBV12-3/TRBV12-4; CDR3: CASTPSRAYYNEQFF
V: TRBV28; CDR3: CASRFPPVAAYNSPLHF
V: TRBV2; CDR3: CASKRSGEGYNEQFF
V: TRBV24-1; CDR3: CATSDLGTGGTYEQYF
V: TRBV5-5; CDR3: CASSLPGLAGIDEQYF
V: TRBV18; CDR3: CASSPLQGSANEQFF
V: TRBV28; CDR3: CASSSLGQGIDETQYF
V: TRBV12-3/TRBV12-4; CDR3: CASSYTSGRAGNEQFF
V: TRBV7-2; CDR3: CASSRVVQETQYF
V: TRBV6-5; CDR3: CASSYSRVWNTEAFF
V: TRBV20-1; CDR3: CSARDRGAGGGWAKNIQYF
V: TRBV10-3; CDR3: CAISEASGANVLTF
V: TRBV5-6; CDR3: CASSTGLVGGTQYF
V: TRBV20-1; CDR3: CSARTGGVYEQYF
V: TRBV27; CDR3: CASLGTNHYEQYF
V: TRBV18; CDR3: CASKTRDASYEQYF
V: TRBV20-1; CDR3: CSARGTSGSEYNEQFF
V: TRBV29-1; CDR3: CSVGGGSPPDTQYF
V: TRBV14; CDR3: CASSQDLFGREQYF
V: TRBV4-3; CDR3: CASSQDDKGFGTDTQYF
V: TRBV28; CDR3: CASSPPLAGGYNEQFF
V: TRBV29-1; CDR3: CSVRGAGGPTPTQYF
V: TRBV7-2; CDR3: CASLAPGLAGALQFF
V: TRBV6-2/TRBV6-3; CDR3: CATGTGYSRNTGELFF
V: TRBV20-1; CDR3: CSATWRENTEAFF
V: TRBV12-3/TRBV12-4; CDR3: CASSRQGHLSGANVLTF
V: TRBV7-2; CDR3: CAFRKNTGELFF
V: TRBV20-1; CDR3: CSAPPPRKNTGELFF
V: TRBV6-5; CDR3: CASSYSFLNSPLHF
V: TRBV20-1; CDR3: CSATEDQNTGELFF
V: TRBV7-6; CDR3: CASSEGGTGELFF
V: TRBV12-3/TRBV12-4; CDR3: CASSPVRPEQYF
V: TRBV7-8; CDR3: CASSRETGITDTQYF
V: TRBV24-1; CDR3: CATSRTGGFGELFF
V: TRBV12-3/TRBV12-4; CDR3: CASSSPGLPHVVQYF
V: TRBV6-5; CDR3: CASSQGQEQYF
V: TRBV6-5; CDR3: CASSSGTEETQYF
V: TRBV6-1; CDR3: CASGGFGTGELFF
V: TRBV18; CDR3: CASSPTGTVNYEQYF
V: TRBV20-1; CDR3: CSARDSLGLHQSSYNEQFF
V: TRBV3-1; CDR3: CASSLFRGGSTDTQYF
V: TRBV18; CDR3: CASSPAGLYEQYF
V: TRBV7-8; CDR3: CASSSRAANTGELFF
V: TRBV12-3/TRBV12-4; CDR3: CASSSKGSSGANVLTF
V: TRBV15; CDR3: CATSGTSGRINYRNEQFF
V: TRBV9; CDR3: CASSVAGGYGYTF
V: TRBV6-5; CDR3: CASRRTKHEQFF